The 16 T cell receptor beta chains reported below all come from one sample, sequenced in a study of cytomegalovirus exposure and HLA in healthy donors. Researchers ran the PCR with 60 Vbeta and 13 Jbeta primers. Repertoires were generated with immunoSEQ multiplex PCR, while TCRdb's copy carries only in-frame clones and drops some. The sample has 150,000 to 200,000 clones; roughly 85% are singletons. Sequencing was done on a sample of PBMCs. The receptors derive from a man in his fifties or sixties in good health and CMV-seropositive.

The chain links TRBV5-8 to TRBJ1-1; weak D call: TRBD1 (5 bases). The V gene lost 4 bases and the J gene lost 10 bases, with 20 bases spanning the gap. The CDR3 loop spans 14 amino acids. Germline V CDR1 and CDR2: SGHTS, YDEGEE. CDR3 loop: CASSPGDHRGGAFF. CDR3 bases: TGTGCCAGCAGCCCCGGGGACCATCGCGGGGGAGCTTTCTTT.

Note on this clone: Other DNA sequences in the same sample also yield this CDR3. J is TRBJ2-4 and V is TRBV10-2; 10 nucleotides agree with TRBD1. Germline V lookup: CDR1 WSHSY, CDR2 SAAADI. The CDR3 consists of 17 residues. With V trimmed by 6 bases and J by 1 base, 9 bases remained unmatched. This CDR3 is CASRDSGTGVAKNIQYF. For the CDR3, the DNA is TGCGCCAGCAGGGATTCCGGGACAGGGGTGGCCAAAAACATTCAGTACTTC.

The chain employs TRBV6-1 and TRBJ1-2, with 9 bases aligning to TRBD1. This CDR3 spans 14 amino acids. The germline gives CDR1 MNHNS, CDR2 SASEGT. Trimming removed 7 bases from V and 2 bases from J; junction bases left unmatched: 5. CDR3 sequence reads: CASTRTGENYGYTF. Written as DNA, the CDR3 is TGTGCCAGCACCAGGACAGGGGAAAACTATGGCTACACCTTC.

The V and J genes are TRBV10-3 and TRBJ1-1; a possible D gene is TRBD1 (6 bases). The V end was cut by 0 bases, the J end by 5 bases, with 7 bases between. This CDR3 is 13 amino acids long. Per the germline V gene, CDR1 is ENHRY and CDR2 is SYGVKD. The CDR3 bases are TGTGCCATCAGTGAGTCACAGGGTACTGAAGCTTTCTTT. It yields the protein CAISESQGTEAFF.

The J gene is TRBJ2-7, the V gene TRBV5-4; possible D gene TRBD1, 6 bases. The CDR3 has 14 residues. The V end was cut by 4 bases, the J end by 0 bases, with 11 bases between. Germline CDR1 is SGHNT and CDR2 is YYREEE (reference sequence). The CDR3 DNA follows: TGTGCCAGCAGCCTAGGACAGAGCTCCTACGAGCAGTACTTC. As protein: CASSLGQSSYEQYF.

The genes are TRBV6-9 and TRBJ2-5; D may be TRBD2 (6 bases). The V end lost 0 bases, the J end lost 5 bases, and 13 bases lay between the germline ends. This CDR3 comprises 15 residues. Germline CDR1 is MNHGY and CDR2 is SVAAGI. The CDR3 region has the DNA TGTGCCAGCAGTTATTCCCTGGATGGGGGGGAGACCCAGTACTTC. Protein sequence: CASSYSLDGGETQYF.

The chain uses TRBV5-1 and TRBJ1-2; a weak D match, TRBD1 (6 bases). The germline V gene has CDR1 SGHRS and CDR2 YFSETQ. V gave up 5 bases and J gave up 2 bases, with 28 bases separating them. This CDR3 spans 19 amino acids. The CDR3 DNA follows: TGCGCCAGCAGGTCAAATTGGCCCCCCGGCAGGGGAATAAACTATGGCTACACCTTC. This translates into CASRSNWPPGRGINYGYTF.

This clone turned up a few times. This chain uses TRBV6-4 with TRBJ2-3; TRBD1 matches 8 bases. The CDR3 length is 15 residues. Germline lookup yields CDR1 MRHNA and CDR2 SNTAGT. V lost 2 bases to trimming and J lost 3 bases; unmatched junction nucleotides: 4. The CDR3 bases are TGTGCCAGCAGTGACGGGCAGGGGGCAACAGATACGCAGTATTTT. This gives the protein CASSDGQGATDTQYF.

J is TRBJ2-1 and V is TRBV6-1, with D maybe TRBD2 (7 bases). Germline values: CDR1 MNHNS, CDR2 SASEGT. V dropped 1 base and J dropped 7 bases, with 23 bases sitting between them. The CDR3 has 18 residues. The CDR3 loop is CASSEVDGGHPRRNEQFF. The CDR3 DNA is TGTGCCAGCAGTGAAGTGGACGGGGGGCATCCCCGGAGAAATGAGCAGTTCTTC.

The chain recombines TRBV10-2 with TRBJ1-1; D is ambiguous. In germline, CDR1 is WSHSY, CDR2 SAAADI. Trimming left V 2 bases short and J 6 bases short, with 7 bases between. The CDR3 length is 12 residues. CDR3 coding DNA: TGCGCCAGCAGTGAGACAGCCCCTGAAGCTTTCTTT. This codes for CASSETAPEAFF.

The gene calls are TRBV7-2 and TRBJ2-7; no firm D call. Germline CDR1 is SGHTA and CDR2 is FQGNSA. V was pared by 2 bases and J by 6 bases, with 14 bases between. The CDR3 totals 14 residues. CDR3 in amino acids: CASSLSPDWREQYF. The CDR3, as DNA: TGTGCCAGCAGCTTATCTCCAGACTGGCGCGAGCAGTACTTC.

V gene TRBV18 combines with J gene TRBJ1-1; D is uncertain. The CDR3 covers 15 residues. From germline, CDR1 is KGHSH and CDR2 LQKENI. Trimming removed 2 bases from V and 3 bases from J, with 13 bases in between. CDR3 DNA: TGTGCCAGCTCACCATTTTCGCAGCGGGACACTGAAGCTTTCTTT. Encoded protein: CASSPFSQRDTEAFF.

The genes are TRBV10-1 and TRBJ2-1; tentative D call: TRBD2 (7 bases). CDR3 length: 16 residues. Trimming removed 3 bases at V and 10 bases at J, with 22 bases between. The germline V gene has CDR1 WNHNN and CDR2 SYGVQD (reference sequence). DNA for the CDR3: TGCGCCAGCAGTGACCTCCGGGGGGCGGGGTTACACGAGCAGTTCTTC. This gives the protein CASSDLRGAGLHEQFF.

This chain uses TRBV28 with TRBJ2-4; 8 bases fit TRBD2. CDR3 length equals 16 residues. Trimming at V came to 8 bases and at J to 1 base, leaving 10 bases not matched to a gene. Germline lookup yields CDR1 MDHEN and CDR2 SYDVKM. The CDR3 here is CASLKSPGGAKNIQYF. The DNA of the CDR3 is TGTGCCAGCTTAAAGTCCCCGGGGGGGGCCAAAAACATTCAGTACTTC.

The J gene is TRBJ1-2, the V gene TRBV28, with D uncertain. CDR1 and CDR2 (germline): MDHEN, SYDVKM. The CDR3 has 14 residues. The V end was cut by 5 bases, the J end by 5 bases, with 15 bases between. Written as DNA, the CDR3 is TGTGCCAGCAGTGTAGCGGGAGGCCTTTATGGCTACACCTTC. Its protein product is CASSVAGGLYGYTF.

This chain links TRBV28 with TRBJ1-2, with D tentatively TRBD1 (5 bases). Trimming left V 5 bases short and J 8 bases short, with 12 bases between. The CDR3 is made up of 12 amino acids. Looked up from germline, CDR1 is MDHEN and CDR2 is SYDVKM. The CDR3 is CASSPMTVGYTF. Written as DNA, the CDR3 is TGTGCCAGCAGTCCCATGACAGTGGGCTACACCTTC.